This T cell receptor (beta chain) was recorded in a study of T cell responses to AZD1222 COVID-19 vaccine. Libraries were prepared by immunoSEQ multiplex PCR; TCRdb keeps only in-frame clonotypes and omits some of them. The table shows 150,000 to 200,000 clones, with about 90% occurring only once. Germline V gene lookup returns CDR1 LGHDT and CDR2 YNNKEL (reference sequence). This CDR3 region has 15 residues. V was clipped by 6 bases and J by 3 bases; unmatched bases: 7. There are a few counts of this clone. The chain has TRBV3-1 (or the pseudogene TRBV3-2) and TRBJ2-1; 8 bases map to TRBD2. This sample comprised peripheral blood, obtained 28 days after the second AZD1222 dose. The receptor was derived from an adult who received the AZD1222 COVID-19 vaccine. In DNA form, the CDR3 reads TGTGCCAGCAGTTCAGCGGGAGACCACTACAATGAGCAGTTCTTC. This codes for CASSSAGDHYNEQFF.